One TCR beta chain is described in this entry. Its target is not known. One junction end disagrees with the germline gene, perhaps due to a read error. Looked up from germline, CDR1 is SQVTM and CDR2 is ANQGSEA. The CDR3 totals 10 residues. This entry is derived from a study of cytomegalovirus exposure and HLA in healthy donors. General observations from the study: Within a later analysis, the majority of CMV-associated TCR beta chains appeared HLA-restricted.

Primers included in the PCR were 60 Vbeta and 13 Jbeta primers. Sequencing was performed with immunoSEQ multiplex PCR; in TCRdb, only in-frame clones are kept and a portion is missing. The profile shows over 80,000 clones, around 84% of them singletons. The chain links TRBV29-1 to TRBJ1-1; D gene ambiguous. The sample comprised PBMCs. The clonotype originates from a middle-aged woman in good health and CMV-seronegative. The chain's CDR3 is CSVERAGERF. CDR3 nucleotides: TGCAGCGTTGAAAGAGCTGGTGAGCGCTTT.